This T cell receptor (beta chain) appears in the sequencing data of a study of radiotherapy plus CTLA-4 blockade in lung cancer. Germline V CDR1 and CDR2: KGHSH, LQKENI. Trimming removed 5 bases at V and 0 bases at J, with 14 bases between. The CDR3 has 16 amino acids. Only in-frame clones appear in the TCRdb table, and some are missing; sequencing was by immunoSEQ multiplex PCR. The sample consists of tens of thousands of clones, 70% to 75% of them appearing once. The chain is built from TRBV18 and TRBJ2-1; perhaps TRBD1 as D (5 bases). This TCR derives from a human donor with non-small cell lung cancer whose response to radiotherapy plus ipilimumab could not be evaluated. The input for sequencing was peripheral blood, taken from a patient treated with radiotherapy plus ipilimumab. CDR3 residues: CASSAFGASSYNEQFF. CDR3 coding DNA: TGTGCCAGCTCAGCCTTTGGGGCAAGCTCCTACAATGAGCAGTTCTTC.